Sequencing of this T cell receptor (beta chain) was carried out in a study of T-cell memory formation after mild COVID-19. One entry per CDR3 protein, called by TCRdb with MiXCR from the 5' RACE reads. The data hold approximately 260,000 distinct CDR3 sequences, with roughly 18% observed a single time. There are many counts of this clonotype. The sample comprised PBMCs or a T cell subset sorted from them (not recorded which). This TCR was recovered from a man aged 18 to 30 who had mild COVID-19 (a few samples of this study predate the infection). Cell type and time point are not known.

The CDR3 region has the DNA TGTGCCAGCAGCCGTCACATCCCCTCTGGAAACACCATATATTTT. Protein sequence: CASSRHIPSGNTIYF. V usage is TRBV7-9 and J usage is TRBJ1-3; D is unclear. Trimming cost V 5 bases and J 0 bases, with 11 bases left between them. CDR1 is SEHNR and CDR2 is FQNEAQ in the germline V gene (reference sequence). CDR3 size: 15 residues.